The rows below give T cell receptor beta chains drawn from one sample of a study of glioma-infiltrating T cells. Each CDR3 protein is one row after TCRdb ran MiXCR on the multiplex PCR reads. Altogether 300,000 to 450,000 distinct CDR3 sequences are present, roughly two fifths being singletons, with the ten largest covering around 12%. The sample taken for sequencing was glioma tissue, nonneoplastic brain tissue, or PBMCs (not recorded which). These receptors came from a human donor with low-grade glioma or glioblastoma, undergoing nonglioma brain surgery, or in good health (not recorded which). Each CDR3 is given with its conserved first and last residue. A D gene is named only where the DNA matches it firmly. The size field is filled for only some rows; it gives once, few, many or a size class.

V	D	J	size	DNA	CDR3
TRBV6-1	-	TRBJ2-7	-	TGTGCCAGCACCCCTCGTAATCGAGGCTACGAGCAGTACTTC	CASTPRNRGYEQYF
TRBV7-2	-	TRBJ2-2	few	TGTGCCAGCAGCTCTCGTCGGCAGGGCCTGAACACCGGGGAGCTGTTTTTT	CASSSRRQGLNTGELFF
TRBV4-1	-	TRBJ1-1	-	TGCGCCAGCAGCCAAGAGCTAGCACAGCTGAACACTGAAGCTTTCTTT	CASSQELAQLNTEAFF
TRBV4-1	-	TRBJ2-5	-	TGCGCCAGCAGCCAAGTCCAGGGTATAGAGACCCAGTACTTC	CASSQVQGIETQYF
TRBV28	-	TRBJ1-4	many	TGTGCCAGCAGTTTCAGGGCTAATGAAAAACTGTTTTTT	CASSFRANEKLFF
TRBV6-1	TRBD2	TRBJ2-1	many	TGTGCCAGCAGGACTAGCGGGAGAGAACCGTTCTTC	CASRTSGREPFF
TRBV27	TRBD2	TRBJ2-3	-	TGTGCCAGCTCCCCGGGACTAGACACAGATACGCAGTATTTT	CASSPGLDTDTQYF
TRBV4-2	-	TRBJ1-1	-	TGTGCCAGCAGCCAAGAGGCACGCTCGAACACTGAAGCTTTCTTT	CASSQEARSNTEAFF
TRBV3-1	-	TRBJ2-7	-	TGTGCCAGCAGCCAAGTTGGCGGAGACGAGCAGTACTTC	CASSQVGGDEQYF
TRBV4-1	TRBD2	TRBJ2-1	-	TGCGCCAGCGGGATAGCGGGAGGGCCCGATGAGCAGTTCTTC	CASGIAGGPDEQFF
TRBV20-1	-	TRBJ2-7	-	TGCAGTGCACCATTACAGGGCTACGAGCAGTACTTC	CSAPLQGYEQYF
TRBV20-1	-	TRBJ2-7	-	TGCAGTGCTAAGAGAACGGCAGGGAGCCTGGATGAGCAGTACTTC	CSAKRTAGSLDEQYF